Only a few counts were recorded for the clone carrying this T cell receptor (beta chain). What it binds is unknown. A much larger clonotype is one base distant, so this may be a read error. The authors ran a second PCR of about 7 to 12 cycles using a sample-barcoded 5' primer and a J-beta primer mix. Each cDNA molecule, via a template-switch adaptor with 12 random nucleotides, was tagged. TCRdb independently ran MiXCR on the 5' RACE reads; one entry per CDR3 protein. Among around 900,000 distinct CDR3 sequences listed, around 30% were seen once. This sample was included in a study of blood T cells in healthy people across ages. Broader study findings: TCR beta diversity per million T cells fell roughly linearly with age. Diversity estimated from one million T cells was considered an underestimate.

The CDR3 length is 13 residues. The germline V gene has CDR1 LGHDT and CDR2 YNNKEL (reference sequence). Trimming removed 0 bases from V and 11 bases from J, with 13 bases in between. Donors each provided 9.5 to 10 milliliters of peripheral blood. The source is a woman aged 80 or older in good health. This sequence joins TRBV3-1 and TRBJ2-5, with D unresolved. Sequenced input: blood. CDR3 coding DNA: TGTGCCAGCAGCCAAGATAGGCAGTCTGAGCAGTACTTC. Residues: CASSQDRQSEQYF.